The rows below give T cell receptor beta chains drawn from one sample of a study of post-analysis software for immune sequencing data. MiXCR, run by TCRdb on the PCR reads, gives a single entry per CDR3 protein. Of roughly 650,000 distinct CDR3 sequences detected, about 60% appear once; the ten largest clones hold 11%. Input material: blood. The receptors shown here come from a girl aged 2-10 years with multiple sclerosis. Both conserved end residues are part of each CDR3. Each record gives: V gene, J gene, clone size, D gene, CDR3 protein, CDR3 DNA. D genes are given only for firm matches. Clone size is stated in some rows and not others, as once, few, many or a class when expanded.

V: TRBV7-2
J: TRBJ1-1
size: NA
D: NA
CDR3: CASSSPLRPNTEAFF
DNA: TGTGCCAGCAGCTCCCCACTTCGTCCGAACACTGAAGCTTTCTTT

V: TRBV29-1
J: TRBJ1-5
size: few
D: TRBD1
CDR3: CSASTGNGNQPQHF
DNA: TGCAGCGCCTCGACAGGGAATGGCAATCAGCCCCAGCATTTT

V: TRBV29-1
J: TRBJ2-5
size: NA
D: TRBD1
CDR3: CSGRGTRETQYF
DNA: TGCAGCGGCAGGGGGACCCGAGAGACCCAGTACTTC

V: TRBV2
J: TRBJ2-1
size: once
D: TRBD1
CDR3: CASSNDRGLDEQFF
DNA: TGTGCCAGTAGTAACGACAGGGGGCTGGATGAGCAGTTCTTC

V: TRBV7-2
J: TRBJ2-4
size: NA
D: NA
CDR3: CASSLDWGEDIQYF
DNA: TGTGCCAGCAGCTTAGATTGGGGAGAGGACATTCAGTACTTC

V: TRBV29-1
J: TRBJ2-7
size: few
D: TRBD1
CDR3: CSALGGQGPPTTNRPSYEQYF
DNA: TGCAGCGCCCTCGGGGGACAGGGGCCCCCGACTACTAACCGCCCTTCCTACGAGCAGTACTTC

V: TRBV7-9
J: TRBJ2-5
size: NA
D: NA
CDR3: CASSLDASGTQYF
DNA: TGTGCCAGCAGCTTAGATGCCTCTGGGACCCAGTACTTC

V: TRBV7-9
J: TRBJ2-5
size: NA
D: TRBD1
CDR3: CASSITGGRKTQYF
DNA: TGTGCCAGCAGCATTACAGGGGGCAGGAAGACCCAGTACTTC

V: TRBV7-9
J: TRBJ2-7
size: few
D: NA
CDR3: CASSQAGAEQYF
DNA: TGTGCCAGCAGTCAAGCAGGGGCCGAGCAGTACTTC

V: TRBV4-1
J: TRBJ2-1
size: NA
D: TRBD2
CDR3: CASSLPSGRANEQFF
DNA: TGCGCCAGCAGCCTACCTAGCGGGAGGGCCAATGAGCAGTTCTTC

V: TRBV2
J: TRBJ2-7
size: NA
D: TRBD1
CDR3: CASRLTGVDEQYF
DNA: TGTGCCAGCAGACTTACAGGGGTTGACGAGCAGTACTTC

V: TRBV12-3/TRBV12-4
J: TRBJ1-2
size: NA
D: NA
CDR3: CASGAGQYIYGYTF
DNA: TGTGCCAGCGGAGCAGGGCAGTATATCTATGGCTACACCTTC

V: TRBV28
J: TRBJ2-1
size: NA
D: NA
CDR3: CASGTPTASFNEQFF
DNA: TGTGCCAGCGGAACTCCCACCGCTTCCTTTAATGAGCAGTTCTTC

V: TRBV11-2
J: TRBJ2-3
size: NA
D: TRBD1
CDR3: CASSLRGTRGRGLDTQYF
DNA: TGTGCCAGCAGCTTAAGGGGGACCAGGGGGAGAGGCCTAGATACGCAGTATTTT

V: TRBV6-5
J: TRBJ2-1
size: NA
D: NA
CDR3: CASSYSWDGELFF
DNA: TGTGCCAGCAGTTACTCGTGGGACGGGGAGCTGTTCTTC

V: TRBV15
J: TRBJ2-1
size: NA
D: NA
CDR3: CATSRDQGGSYNEQFF
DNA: TGTGCCACCAGCAGAGATCAGGGGGGGAGTTACAATGAGCAGTTCTTC

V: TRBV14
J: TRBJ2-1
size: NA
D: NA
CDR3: CASSRAGLGDRDEQFF
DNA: TGTGCCAGCAGCCGGGCGGGACTCGGAGATAGGGATGAGCAGTTCTTC

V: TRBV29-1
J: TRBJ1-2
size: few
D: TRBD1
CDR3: CSVHWGQANYGYTF
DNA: TGCAGCGTCCACTGGGGACAGGCCAACTATGGCTACACCTTC

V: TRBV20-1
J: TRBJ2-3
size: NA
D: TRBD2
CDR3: CSAASGGYTDTQYF
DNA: TGCAGTGCGGCGTCCGGGGGGTACACAGATACGCAGTATTTT

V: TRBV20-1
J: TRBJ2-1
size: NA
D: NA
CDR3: CSAFGNNEQFF
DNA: TGCAGTGCTTTCGGAAACAATGAGCAGTTCTTC

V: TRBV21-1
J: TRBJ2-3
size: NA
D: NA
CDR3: CASSKEGGLAGGPPDTQYF
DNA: TGTGCCAGCAGCAAAGAGGGGGGACTAGCGGGGGGGCCCCCAGATACGCAGTATTTT

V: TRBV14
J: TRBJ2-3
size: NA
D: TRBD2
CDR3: CASSQVSGRSTDTQYF
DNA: TGTGCCAGCAGCCAAGTAAGCGGGAGGAGCACAGATACGCAGTATTTT

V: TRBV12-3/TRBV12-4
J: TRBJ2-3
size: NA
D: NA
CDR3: CASRLGVGTDTQYF
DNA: TGTGCCAGCAGGCTCGGGGTTGGCACAGATACGCAGTATTTT

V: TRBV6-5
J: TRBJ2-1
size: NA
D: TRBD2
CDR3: CASSSPGGLTYNEQFF
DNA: TGTGCCAGCAGTTCCCCGGGGGGGCTTACCTACAATGAGCAGTTCTTC

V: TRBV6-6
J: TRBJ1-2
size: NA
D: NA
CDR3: CAATGPYNYGYTF
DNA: TGTGCCGCGACAGGCCCCTATAACTATGGCTACACCTTC

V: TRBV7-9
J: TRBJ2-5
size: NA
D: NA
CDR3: CASSAPTGQETQYF
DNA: TGTGCCAGCAGCGCCCCGACTGGGCAAGAGACCCAGTACTTC

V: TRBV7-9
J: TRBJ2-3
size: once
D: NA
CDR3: CASSSRGDTTDTQYF
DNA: TGTGCCAGCAGCTCACGGGGGGACACCACAGATACGCAGTATTTT

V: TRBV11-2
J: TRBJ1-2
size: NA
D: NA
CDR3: CASSLDQGWRLDTF
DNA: TGTGCCAGCAGCCTAGATCAGGGCTGGCGACTGGACACCTTC

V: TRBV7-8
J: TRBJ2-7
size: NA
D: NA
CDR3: CASSLISGVEQYF
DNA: TGTGCCAGCAGCTTAATTTCCGGGGTCGAGCAGTACTTC

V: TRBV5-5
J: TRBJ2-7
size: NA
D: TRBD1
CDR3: CASSLWDSEKAEQYF
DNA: TGTGCCAGCAGCTTGTGGGACAGTGAAAAAGCCGAGCAGTACTTC

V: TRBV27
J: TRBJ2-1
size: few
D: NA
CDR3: CASRNRAYNEQFF
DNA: TGTGCCAGCAGGAACAGGGCGTACAATGAGCAGTTCTTC

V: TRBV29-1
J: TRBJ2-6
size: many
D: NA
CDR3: CSVEDRGRTGANVLTF
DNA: TGCAGCGTTGAAGATCGAGGAAGGACTGGGGCCAACGTCCTGACTTTC

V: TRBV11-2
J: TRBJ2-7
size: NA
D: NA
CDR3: CASSSLMGGSYEQYF
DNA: TGTGCCAGCAGTTCGTTAATGGGGGGCTCCTACGAGCAGTACTTC

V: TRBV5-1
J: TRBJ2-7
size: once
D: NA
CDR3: CASSLGVFGAPAEQYF
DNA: TGCGCCAGCAGCTTGGGCGTCTTTGGGGCCCCTGCCGAGCAGTACTTC

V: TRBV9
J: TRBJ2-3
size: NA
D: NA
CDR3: CASSARYLTDTQYF
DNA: TGTGCCAGCAGCGCCAGATATCTCACAGATACGCAGTATTTT

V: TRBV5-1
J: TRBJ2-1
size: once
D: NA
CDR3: CASSLGVGGTTYNEQFF
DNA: TGCGCCAGCAGCTTGGGCGTGGGCGGAACCACCTACAATGAGCAGTTCTTC

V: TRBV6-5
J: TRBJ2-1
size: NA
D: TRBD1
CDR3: CASSYQGVGNEQFF
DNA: TGTGCCAGCAGTTACCAGGGGGTTGGGAATGAGCAGTTCTTC

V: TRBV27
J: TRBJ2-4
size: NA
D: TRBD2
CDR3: CASSLYLGLRFIQYF
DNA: TGTGCCAGCAGTTTATACCTGGGACTACGTTTCATTCAGTACTTC

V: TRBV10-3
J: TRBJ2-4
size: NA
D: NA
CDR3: CAISDFENIQYF
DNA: TGTGCCATCAGTGATTTCGAAAACATTCAGTACTTC

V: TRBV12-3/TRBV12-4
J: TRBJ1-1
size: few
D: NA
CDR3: CASSSTGTEAFF
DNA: TGTGCCAGCAGTTCGACGGGAACTGAAGCTTTCTTT

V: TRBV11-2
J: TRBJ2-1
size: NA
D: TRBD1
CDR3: CASGRDRSYNEQFF
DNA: TGTGCCAGCGGACGGGACAGATCCTACAATGAGCAGTTCTTC

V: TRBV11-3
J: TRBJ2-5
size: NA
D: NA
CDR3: CASSHTSGEQYF
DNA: TGTGCCAGCAGCCATACGTCGGGAGAGCAGTACTTC

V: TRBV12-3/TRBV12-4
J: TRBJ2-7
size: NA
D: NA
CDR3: CASRPSYNEQYF
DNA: TGTGCCAGCAGGCCCTCCTACAATGAGCAGTACTTC

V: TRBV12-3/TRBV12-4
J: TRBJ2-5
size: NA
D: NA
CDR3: CASIPKAGRTQYF
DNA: TGTGCCAGCATCCCAAAGGCAGGCCGGACCCAGTACTTC

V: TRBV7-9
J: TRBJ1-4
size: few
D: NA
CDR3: CASSLELGEKLFF
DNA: TGTGCCAGCAGCTTAGAGTTAGGTGAAAAACTGTTTTTT